Listed below are T cell receptor beta chains from one sample, sequenced in a study of cytomegalovirus exposure and HLA in healthy donors. Measured with immunoSEQ multiplex PCR; TCRdb has only the in-frame clones, and not every one. This table has about 190,000 clones, approximately 80% appearing once. Input material: PBMCs. Receptor source: a boy younger than 18 in good health and CMV-seronegative. Each CDR3 is given with its conserved first and last residue. D genes are given only for firm matches. For some rows the clone size is stated as once, few or many, or as a class when expanded; others skip it.

j_call	v_call	clone_size	d_call	cdr3_nt	cdr3_aa
TRBJ1-2	TRBV12-5	.	TRBD1	TGTGCTAGTGGTTTGGCTGGGACAGGGGACACCTATGGCTACACCTTC	CASGLAGTGDTYGYTF
TRBJ1-5	TRBV2	.	TRBD1	TGTGCCAGCAGCGTAACAGGGGGAGGCAATCAGCCCCAGCATTTT	CASSVTGGGNQPQHF
TRBJ1-1	TRBV19	.	TRBD1	TGTGCCAGTAGTCCCGTCCCAGGGGGGCCTGAAGCTTTCTTT	CASSPVPGGPEAFF
TRBJ2-7	TRBV27	.	TRBD2	TGTGCCAGCAGTTCCCCCCGGGGGGGGAGCTCCTACGAGCAGTACTTC	CASSSPRGGSSYEQYF
TRBJ2-1	TRBV10-1	.	TRBD2	TGCGCCAGCAGTGAGTCCACTAGCGGGGGAATGGATGAGCAGTTCTTC	CASSESTSGGMDEQFF
TRBJ2-5	TRBV5-1	.	.	TGCGCCAGCAGCTCCCGGACAGACCAAGAGACCCAGTACTTC	CASSSRTDQETQYF
TRBJ1-1	TRBV29-1	.	.	TGCAGCGTTGACGCCGGGGACACTGAAGCTTTCTTT	CSVDAGDTEAFF
TRBJ2-7	TRBV5-5	.	TRBD2	TGTGCCAGCAGCTGGACTAGCGGGAGCTACGAGCAGTACTTC	CASSWTSGSYEQYF
TRBJ1-2	TRBV7-9	.	.	TGTGCCAGCAGCCTAAGCACAGCAACTAACTATGGCTACACCTTC	CASSLSTATNYGYTF
TRBJ1-3	TRBV27	.	.	TGTGCCAGCAGTCCTTCCGGACAACCCCTTGGAAACACCATATATTTT	CASSPSGQPLGNTIYF
TRBJ1-1	TRBV11-2	many	TRBD1	TGTGCCAGCAGCTTATTTAGGGACAGGGACACTGAAGCTTTCTTT	CASSLFRDRDTEAFF
TRBJ2-7	TRBV5-6	.	TRBD1	TGTGCCAGCAGCTTGATTCCTCCGACCGGGACAGGGGGCTTCTACGAGCAGTACTTC	CASSLIPPTGTGGFYEQYF
TRBJ2-1	TRBV19	.	TRBD1	TGTGCCAGCCGGGGACAGGGGGACTCAGCTGAGCAGTTCTTC	CASRGQGDSAEQFF
TRBJ1-5	TRBV19	.	.	TGTGCCAGTACCGACTCCGGATCCCGTCAGCCCCAGCATTTT	CASTDSGSRQPQHF
TRBJ1-6	TRBV25-1	.	.	TGTGCCAGCAGTGAATATTTCGGGGAGGCGAATAATTCACCCCTCCACTTT	CASSEYFGEANNSPLHF
TRBJ1-1	TRBV11-3	few	.	TGTGCCAGCAGCCACCTCAGGGACTTGCGCACTGAAGCTTTCTTT	CASSHLRDLRTEAFF
TRBJ1-2	TRBV2	.	TRBD1	TGTGCCAGCAGTGACGGGACAGGGTATGGCTACACCTTC	CASSDGTGYGYTF
TRBJ1-1	TRBV27	.	.	TGTGCCAGCAGTTTATCCGGCAGCGACCTGAACACTGAAGCTTTCTTT	CASSLSGSDLNTEAFF
TRBJ1-5	TRBV20-1	few	.	TGCAGTGCTAGAGGCCCGGGTCTCCAGCATTTT	CSARGPGLQHF